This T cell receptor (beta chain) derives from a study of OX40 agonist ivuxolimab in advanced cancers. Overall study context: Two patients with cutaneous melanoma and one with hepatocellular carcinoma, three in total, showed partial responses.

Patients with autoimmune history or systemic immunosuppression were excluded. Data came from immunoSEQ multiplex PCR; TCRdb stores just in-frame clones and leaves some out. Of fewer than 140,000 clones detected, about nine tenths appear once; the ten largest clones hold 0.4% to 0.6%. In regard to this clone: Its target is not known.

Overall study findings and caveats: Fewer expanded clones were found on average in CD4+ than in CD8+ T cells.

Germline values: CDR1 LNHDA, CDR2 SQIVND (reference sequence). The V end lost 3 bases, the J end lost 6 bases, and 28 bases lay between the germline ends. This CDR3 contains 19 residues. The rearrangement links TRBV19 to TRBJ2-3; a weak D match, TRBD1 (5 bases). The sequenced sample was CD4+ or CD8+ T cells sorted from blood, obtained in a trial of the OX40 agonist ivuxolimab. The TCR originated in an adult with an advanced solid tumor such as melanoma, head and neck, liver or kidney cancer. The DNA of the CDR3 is TGTGCCAGTAGTATCAGGGTCAGAGGAGCCGGGTCCCGAAGGGATACGCAGTATTTT. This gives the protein CASSIRVRGAGSRRDTQYF. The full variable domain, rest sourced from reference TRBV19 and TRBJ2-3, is DGGITQSPKYLFRKEGQNVTLSCEQNLNHDAMYWYRQDPGQGLRLIYYSQIVNDFQKGDIAEGYSVSREKKESFPLTVTSAQKNPTAFYLCASSIRVRGAGSRRDTQYFGPGTRLTVL.